This TCR beta chain was sequenced in a study of identical twins. The germline gives CDR1 MNHGY, CDR2 SVAAGI. The CDR3 has 16 residues. V lost 0 bases and J lost 1; bases outside the gene matches: 4. TCRdb recomputed calls from the 5' RACE reads with MiXCR, one row per CDR3 protein. This table has about 790,000 distinct CDR3 sequences, over 15% appearing once. Broader study findings: Carriage of fewer insertions was seen in abundant cord blood beta clonotypes, whereas memory repertoires showed none.

A note on this clonotype: Its antigen is not identified.

This sample also appeared in a second study, on T cells expressing NK-cell markers.

The chain uses TRBV6-9 and TRBJ2-7; 9 bases map to TRBD1. This receptor was identified in a woman under 30 in good health. The material sequenced was PBMCs. The DNA for the CDR3 is TGTGCCAGCAGTTATTCGCCCGGACAGGGGTCCTACGAGCAGTACTTC. Its protein is CASSYSPGQGSYEQYF.